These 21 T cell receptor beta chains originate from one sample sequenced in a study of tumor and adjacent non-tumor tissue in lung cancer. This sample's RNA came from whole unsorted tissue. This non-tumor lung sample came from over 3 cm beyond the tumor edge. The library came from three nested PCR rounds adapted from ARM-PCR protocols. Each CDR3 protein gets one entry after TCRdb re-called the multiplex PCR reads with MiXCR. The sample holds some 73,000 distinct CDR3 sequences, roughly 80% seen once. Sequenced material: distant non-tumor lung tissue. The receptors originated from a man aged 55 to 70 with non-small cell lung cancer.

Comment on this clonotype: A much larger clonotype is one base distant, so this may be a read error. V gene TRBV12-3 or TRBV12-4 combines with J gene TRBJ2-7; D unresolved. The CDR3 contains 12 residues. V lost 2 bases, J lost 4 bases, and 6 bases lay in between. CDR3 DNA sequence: TGTGCCAGCAGTTTACTGGGATACGAGCAGTACTTC. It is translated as CASSLLGYEQYF.

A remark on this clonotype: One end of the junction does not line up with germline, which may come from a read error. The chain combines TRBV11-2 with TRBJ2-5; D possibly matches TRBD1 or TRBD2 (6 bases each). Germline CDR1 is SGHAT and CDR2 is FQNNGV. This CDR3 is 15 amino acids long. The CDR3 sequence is CASSLNRGQQMTHYF. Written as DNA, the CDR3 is TGTGCCAGCAGCTTGAACCGGGGGCAACAAATGACCCATTACTTC.

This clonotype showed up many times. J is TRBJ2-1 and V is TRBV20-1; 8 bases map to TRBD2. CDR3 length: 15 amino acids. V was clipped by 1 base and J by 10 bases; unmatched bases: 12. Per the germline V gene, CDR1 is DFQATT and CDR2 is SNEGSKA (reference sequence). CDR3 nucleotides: TGCAGTGCTAGAGGAGAACGGGAGGGCCTAAGCGAGCAGTTCTTC. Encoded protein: CSARGEREGLSEQFF.

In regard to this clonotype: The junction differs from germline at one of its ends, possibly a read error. CDR3 DNA: TGTCCCAGCAACTCTATAAGGGAAGAGACCCAGTACTTC. It encodes CPSNSIREETQYF. The gene calls are TRBV11-2 and TRBJ2-5, with D hard to call. The germline gives CDR1 SGHAT, CDR2 FQNNGV. The CDR3 is made up of 13 amino acids.

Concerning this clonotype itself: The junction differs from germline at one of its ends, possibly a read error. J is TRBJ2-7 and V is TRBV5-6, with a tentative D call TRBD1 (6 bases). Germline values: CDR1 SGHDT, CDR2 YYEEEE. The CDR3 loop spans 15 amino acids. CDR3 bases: TGTGCCAGCACCTTGGTACCAGGGGACGGGAACGAGCAGTACTTC. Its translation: CASTLVPGDGNEQYF.

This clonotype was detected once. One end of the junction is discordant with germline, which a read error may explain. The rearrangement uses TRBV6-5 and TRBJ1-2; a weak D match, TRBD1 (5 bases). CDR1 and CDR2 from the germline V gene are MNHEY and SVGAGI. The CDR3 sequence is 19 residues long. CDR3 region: CASSYSYRFPGLSPYDYTF. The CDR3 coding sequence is TGTGCCAGCAGTTACTCGTACCGCTTTCCGGGACTTAGTCCCTATGACTACACCTTC.

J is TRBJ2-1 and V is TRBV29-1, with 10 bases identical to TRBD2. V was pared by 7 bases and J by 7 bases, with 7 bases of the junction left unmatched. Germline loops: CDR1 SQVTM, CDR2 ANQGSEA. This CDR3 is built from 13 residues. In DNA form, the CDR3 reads TGCAGCGCTGACGGGACTAGCGTTAATGAGCAGTTCTTC. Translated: CSADGTSVNEQFF.

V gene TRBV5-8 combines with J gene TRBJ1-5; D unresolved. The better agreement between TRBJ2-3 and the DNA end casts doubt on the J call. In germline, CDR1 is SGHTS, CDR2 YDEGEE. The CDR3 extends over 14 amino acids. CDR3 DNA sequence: TGTGCCAGCAGCTTGGTTGGGTACAATCAGCCCCAGTATTTT. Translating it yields CASSLVGYNQPQYF.

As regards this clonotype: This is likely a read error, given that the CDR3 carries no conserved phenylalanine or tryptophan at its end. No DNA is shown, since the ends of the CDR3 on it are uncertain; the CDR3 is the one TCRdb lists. The CDR3 loop is CASSLPLSNEEFY. The chain joins TRBV7-8 to TRBJ2-1. Germline CDR1 and CDR2: SGHVS and FQNEAQ. The CDR3 is 13 residues long, ends included.

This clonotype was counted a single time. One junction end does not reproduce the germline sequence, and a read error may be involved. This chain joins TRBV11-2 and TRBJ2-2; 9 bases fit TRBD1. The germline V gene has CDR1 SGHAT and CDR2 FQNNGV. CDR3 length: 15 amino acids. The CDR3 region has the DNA TGTGCCAGCAGCGCGGGACAGGGATTTACCGGGGAGCTTTTTTTT. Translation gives CASSAGQGFTGELFF.

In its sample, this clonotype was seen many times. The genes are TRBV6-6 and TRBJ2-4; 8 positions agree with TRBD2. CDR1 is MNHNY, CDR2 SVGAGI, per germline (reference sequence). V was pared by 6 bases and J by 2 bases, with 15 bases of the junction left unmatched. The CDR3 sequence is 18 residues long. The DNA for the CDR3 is TGTGCCAGCAGCCCGCGGGGGGTGGGGGAGCCCACCAAAAACATTCAGTACTTC. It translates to CASSPRGVGEPTKNIQYF.

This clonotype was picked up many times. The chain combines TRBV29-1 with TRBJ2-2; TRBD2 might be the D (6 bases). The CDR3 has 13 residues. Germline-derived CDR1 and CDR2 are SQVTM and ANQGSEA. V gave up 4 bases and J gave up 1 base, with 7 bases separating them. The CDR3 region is CSVGRGNTGELFF. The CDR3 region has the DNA TGCAGCGTTGGGAGGGGGAACACCGGGGAGCTGTTTTTT.

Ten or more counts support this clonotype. Here the CDR3 DNA reads TGCAGTGCCACACTAGCGGGGGGGACCACCGGGGAGCTGTTTTTT. Amino acids: CSATLAGGTTGELFF. The chain couples TRBV20-1 to TRBJ2-2, with 13 bases identical to TRBD2. The CDR3 contains 15 residues. Trimming took 6 bases from V and 4 from J; bases not matched to a gene: 5. Germline V gene lookup returns CDR1 DFQATT and CDR2 SNEGSKA (reference sequence).

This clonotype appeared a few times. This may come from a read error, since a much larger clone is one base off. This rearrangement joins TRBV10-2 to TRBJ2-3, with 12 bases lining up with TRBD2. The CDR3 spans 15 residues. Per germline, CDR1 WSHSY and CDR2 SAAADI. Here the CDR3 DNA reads TGCACCAGCAGGCTGACTAGCGGGAGCTCAGATACGCAGTATTTT. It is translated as CTSRLTSGSSDTQYF.

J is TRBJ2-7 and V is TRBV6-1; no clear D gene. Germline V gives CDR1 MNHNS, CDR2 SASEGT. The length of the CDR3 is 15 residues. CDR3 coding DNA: TGTCCGAGCAGACCAGGATCCATTTGGGGCTACGAGCAGTACTTC. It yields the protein CPSRPGSIWGYEQYF.

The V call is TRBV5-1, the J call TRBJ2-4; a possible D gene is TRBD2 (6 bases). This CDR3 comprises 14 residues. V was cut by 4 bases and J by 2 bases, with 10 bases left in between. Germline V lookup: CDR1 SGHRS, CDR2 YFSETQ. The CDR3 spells CASSKTSPKNIQYF. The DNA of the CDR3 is TGCGCCAGCAGCAAGACTAGTCCCAAAAACATTCAGTACTTC. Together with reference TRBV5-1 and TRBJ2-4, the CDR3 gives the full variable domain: KAGVTQTPRYLIKTRGQQVTLSCSPISGHRSVSWYQQTPGQGLQFLFEYFSETQRNKGNFPGRFSGRQFSNSRSEMNVSTLELGDSALYLCASSKTSPKNIQYFGAGTRLSVL.

The DNA of the CDR3 is TGTGCCAGCATCGCTGACACAGATACGCAGTATTTT. This translates into CASIADTDTQYF. The chain couples TRBV6-5 to TRBJ2-3; D is unclear. Trimming removed 7 bases from V and 2 bases from J, with 7 bases in between. In germline, CDR1 is MNHEY, CDR2 SVGAGI. The CDR3 consists of 12 residues.

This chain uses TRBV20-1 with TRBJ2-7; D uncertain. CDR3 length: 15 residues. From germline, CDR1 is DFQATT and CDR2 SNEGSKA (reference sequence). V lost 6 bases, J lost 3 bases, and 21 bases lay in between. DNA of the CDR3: TGCAGTGCCATCACTCCTGGGGTTTCCTACTACGAGCAGTACTTC. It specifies CSAITPGVSYYEQYF.

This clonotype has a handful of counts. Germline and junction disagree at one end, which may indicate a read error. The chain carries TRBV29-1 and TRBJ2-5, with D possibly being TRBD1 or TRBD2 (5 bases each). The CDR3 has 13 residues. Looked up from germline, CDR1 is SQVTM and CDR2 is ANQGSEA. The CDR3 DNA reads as TGCAGTGTTGGATTGGTGGGGGAAGAGACCCAGTACTTC. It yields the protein CSVGLVGEETQYF.

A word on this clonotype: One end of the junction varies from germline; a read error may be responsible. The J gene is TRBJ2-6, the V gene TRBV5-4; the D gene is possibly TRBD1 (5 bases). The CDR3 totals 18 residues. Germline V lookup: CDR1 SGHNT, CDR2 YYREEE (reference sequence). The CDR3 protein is CASSLDSSFPSGANVLTF. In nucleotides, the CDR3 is TGTGCCAGCAGCTTGGATTCCAGCTTCCCCTCTGGGGCCAACGTCCTGACCTTC.

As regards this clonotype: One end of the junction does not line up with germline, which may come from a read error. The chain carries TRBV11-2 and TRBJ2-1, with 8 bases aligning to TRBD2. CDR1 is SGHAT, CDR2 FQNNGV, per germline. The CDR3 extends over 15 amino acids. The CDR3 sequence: CASSPGTSLRNDQFF. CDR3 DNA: TGTGCCAGCAGCCCAGGGACTAGTCTAAGGAATGATCAGTTCTTC.